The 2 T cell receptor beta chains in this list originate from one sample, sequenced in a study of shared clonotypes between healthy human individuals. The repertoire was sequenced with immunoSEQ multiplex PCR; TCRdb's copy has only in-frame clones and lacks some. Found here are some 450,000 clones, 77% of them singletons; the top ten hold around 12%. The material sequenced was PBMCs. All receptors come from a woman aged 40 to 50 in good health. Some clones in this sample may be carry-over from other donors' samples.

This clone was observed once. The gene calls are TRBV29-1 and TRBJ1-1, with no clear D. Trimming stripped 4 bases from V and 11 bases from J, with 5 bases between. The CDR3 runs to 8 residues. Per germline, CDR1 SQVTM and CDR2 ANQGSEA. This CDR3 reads CSVAGAFF. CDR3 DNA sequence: TGCAGCGTTGCGGGCGCTTTCTTT.

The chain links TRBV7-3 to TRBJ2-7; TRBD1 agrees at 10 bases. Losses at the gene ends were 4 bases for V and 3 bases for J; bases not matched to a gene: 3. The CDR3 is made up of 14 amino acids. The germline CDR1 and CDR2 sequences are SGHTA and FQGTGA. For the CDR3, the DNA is TGTGCCAGCAGCTCGACAGGGGGCGACTACGAGCAGTACTTC. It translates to CASSSTGGDYEQYF.